This T cell receptor beta chain was captured by sequencing in a study of OX40 agonist ivuxolimab in advanced cancers. Study context: Partial response was recorded in three patients: one hepatocellular carcinoma and two cutaneous melanoma cases.

With autoimmune disease history or systemic immunosuppression, patients were excluded. Researchers took blood at baseline, on cycle 4 day 1, and on cycle 7 day 1. CDR3 length: 15 amino acids. V shed 0 bases and J shed 6 bases, with 12 bases lying between them. Germline V gene lookup returns CDR1 SGDLS and CDR2 YYNGEE. Data came from immunoSEQ multiplex PCR; TCRdb stores just in-frame clones and leaves some out. Counted here are tens of thousands of clones, 80% to 85% occurring once; the ten biggest clones make up about 4.1%. This chain connects TRBV9 to TRBJ1-4; D remains ambiguous. The source of this sequence is an adult with an advanced solid tumor such as melanoma, head and neck, liver or kidney cancer. The sequencing here drew on CD4+ or CD8+ T cells sorted from blood, taken in a trial of the OX40 agonist ivuxolimab. CDR3 in amino acids: CASSVVGRPDEKLFF. The CDR3 DNA reads as TGTGCCAGCAGCGTAGTGGGCAGACCTGATGAAAAACTGTTTTTT.